The 27 T cell receptor beta chains below were found in one sample sequenced in a study of blood T cell repertoires in COVID-19. Assay used: immunoSEQ multiplex PCR; TCRdb lists only in-frame clones, some missing. The sample has fewer than 700,000 clones, about 88% seen once; the top ten hold roughly 7.4%. Sequencing used peripheral blood. Receptors were obtained from a woman in her fifties or sixties with COVID-19, enrolled during active disease.

The genes are TRBV19 and TRBJ1-5, with no clear D. With 3 bases removed from V and 6 bases from J, the gap between germline ends came to 6 bases. The CDR3 sequence is 12 residues long. Germline V gives CDR1 LNHDA, CDR2 SQIVND (reference sequence). CDR3 nucleotides: TGTGCCAGTAGTATTTCGGGTCAGCCCCAGCATTTT. It specifies CASSISGQPQHF. The entire variable domain, with the rest obtained from reference TRBV19 and TRBJ1-5, is as follows: DGGITQSPKYLFRKEGQNVTLSCEQNLNHDAMYWYRQDPGQGLRLIYYSQIVNDFQKGDIAEGYSVSREKKESFPLTVTSAQKNPTAFYLCASSISGQPQHFGDGTRLSIL.

This clone occurred a few times. V is TRBV30 and J is TRBJ2-2, with 7 bases fitting TRBD2. The CDR3 spans 17 residues. Germline values: CDR1 GTSNPN, CDR2 SVGIG (reference sequence). V shed 1 base, J shed 1 base, and the junction held 9 bases outside the gene matches. The CDR3 region has the DNA TGTGCCTGGAGTGACCCTTTGCGGGGGTTGAACACCGGGGAGCTGTTTTTT. Translation: CAWSDPLRGLNTGELFF.

The chain uses TRBV19 and TRBJ2-6, with D maybe TRBD1 (6 bases). The V end lost 5 bases, the J end lost 8 bases, and 13 bases lay between the germline ends. CDR1 LNHDA and CDR2 SQIVND come from the germline V gene (reference sequence). CDR3 size: 14 residues. The CDR3 nucleotides are TGTGCCAGTAGTGAACAGGGTGCTACCAACGTCCTGACTTTC. This codes for CASSEQGATNVLTF.

The count of this clone is one. This sequence joins TRBV6-5 and TRBJ1-6; no firm D call. Germline V gene sequence: CDR1 MNHEY, CDR2 SVGAGI. This CDR3 region has 14 residues. With 2 bases removed from V and 7 bases from J, the gap between germline ends came to 9 bases. The CDR3 DNA is TGTGCCAGCAGTTACGCGGGGAGAAATTCACCCCTCCACTTT. Translation: CASSYAGRNSPLHF.

This clone was seen just once. The chain has TRBV19 and TRBJ1-5; D is uncertain. Germline V gene lookup returns CDR1 LNHDA and CDR2 SQIVND (reference sequence). Trimming left V 6 bases short and J 5 bases short, with 5 bases between. This CDR3 comprises 11 residues. Written as DNA, the CDR3 is TGTGCCAGTAGCGGGGATCAGCCCCAGCATTTT. As protein: CASSGDQPQHF.

CDR3 region: CAWSEGAAFTDTQYF. CDR3 in DNA: TGTGCCTGGAGTGAGGGGGCGGCCTTTACAGATACGCAGTATTTT. V is TRBV30 and J is TRBJ2-3; 7 bases align to TRBD1. CDR1 and CDR2 (germline): GTSNPN, SVGIG (reference sequence). The CDR3 extends over 15 amino acids. V dropped 1 base and J dropped 3; count of bases not matched to a gene: 7.

This rearrangement joins TRBV2 to TRBJ2-7; TRBD2 matches at 10 bases. In germline, CDR1 is SNHLY, CDR2 FYNNEI. This CDR3 spans 16 amino acids. CDR3 residues: CASRETSGPLSYEQYF. In DNA, the CDR3 is TGTGCTTCCAGGGAGACTAGCGGGCCCCTCTCCTACGAGCAGTACTTC.

V usage is TRBV6-5 and J usage is TRBJ1-2; D not certain. V shed 5 bases and J shed 5 bases, with 12 bases lying between them. Germline V gene data show CDR1 as MNHEY and CDR2 as SVGAGI. This CDR3 region has 13 residues. The CDR3 sequence is CASSPRGWYGYTF. Here the CDR3 DNA reads TGTGCCAGCAGTCCCCGCGGTTGGTATGGCTACACCTTC.

The chain joins TRBV7-9 to TRBJ2-2, with unresolved D. This CDR3 has 14 amino acids. Between the trimmed V and J ends, which lost 2 bases and 2 bases, there was a span of 6 bases. The germline gives CDR1 SEHNR, CDR2 FQNEAQ (reference sequence). This CDR3 reads CASSLQDNTGELFF. The DNA of the CDR3 is TGTGCCAGCAGCTTACAGGATAACACCGGGGAGCTGTTTTTT.

This clone occurred once. This chain connects TRBV6-5 to TRBJ2-1; D gene uncertain. Germline V gene lookup returns CDR1 MNHEY and CDR2 SVGAGI. V was shortened by 0 bases and J by 8 bases, with 11 bases between the two germline ends. The CDR3 loop spans 14 amino acids. Here the CDR3 DNA reads TGTGCCAGCAGTTACTCGATGGTAGTTGATGAGCAGTTCTTC. This gives the protein CASSYSMVVDEQFF.

The J gene is TRBJ2-1, the V gene TRBV30; 12 bases agree with TRBD2. V shed 3 bases, J shed 9 bases, and the junction held 9 bases outside the gene matches. Germline CDR1 reads GTSNPN; CDR2 reads SVGIG (reference sequence). This CDR3 is built from 15 residues. CDR3 residues: CAWSESSGGAFEQFF. CDR3 in DNA: TGTGCCTGGAGCGAATCTAGCGGGGGGGCCTTTGAGCAGTTCTTC.

The V and J genes are TRBV4-1 and TRBJ1-4; TRBD1 matches at 9 bases. From germline, CDR1 is MGHRA and CDR2 YSYEKL. Losses at the gene ends were 0 bases for V and 8 bases for J; bases not matched to a gene: 4. The CDR3 runs 15 residues. The CDR3 coding sequence is TGCGCCAGCAGCCAAGAGGGACAGGGTGGGGAAAAACTGTTTTTT. This codes for CASSQEGQGGEKLFF.

The chain is built from TRBV19 and TRBJ1-1; D gene unclear. The V and J ends lost 5 bases and 6 bases respectively, with 10 bases between them. The CDR3 is 12 residues long. Per the germline V gene, CDR1 is LNHDA and CDR2 is SQIVND (reference sequence). The CDR3 sequence is CASSSNQAEAFF. In DNA, the CDR3 is TGTGCCAGTAGTTCGAACCAGGCTGAAGCTTTCTTT.

Concerning this clone: Within the sample, other DNA sequences also encode this same CDR3. The V and J genes are TRBV5-1 and TRBJ1-2, with 9 bases identical to TRBD1. The CDR3 has 15 amino acids. V lost 0 bases and J lost 1; bases outside the gene matches: 1. CDR1 is SGHRS, CDR2 YFSETQ, per germline. The CDR3 spells CASSLGGQGNYGYTF. CDR3 bases: TGCGCCAGCAGCTTGGGGGGACAGGGTAACTATGGCTACACCTTC. The whole variable domain, filled in from reference TRBV5-1 and TRBJ1-2, reads KAGVTQTPRYLIKTRGQQVTLSCSPISGHRSVSWYQQTPGQGLQFLFEYFSETQRNKGNFPGRFSGRQFSNSRSEMNVSTLELGDSALYLCASSLGGQGNYGYTFGSGTRLTVV.

This clone was seen a single time. The V call is TRBV5-6, the J call TRBJ1-2; TRBD1 matches 12 bases. Germline assignment: CDR1 SGHDT and CDR2 YYEEEE. V dropped 4 bases and J dropped 4; count of bases not matched to a gene: 5. This CDR3 is built from 15 residues. CDR3 DNA sequence: TGTGCCAGCAGCCCTGGGACAGGGGGCTTCTATGGCTACACCTTC. It specifies CASSPGTGGFYGYTF.

The CDR3 DNA reads TGCAGCGTTGGGGCGGGAAGCATTGATGGCTACACCTTC. Protein: CSVGAGSIDGYTF. The chain recombines TRBV29-1 with TRBJ1-2; D unresolved. The V and J ends lost 4 bases and 6 bases respectively, with 15 bases between them. Germline V lookup: CDR1 SQVTM, CDR2 ANQGSEA. CDR3 length equals 13 residues.

The chain links TRBV6-5 to TRBJ2-2; TRBD1 matches 10 bases. J lost 7 bases, V lost 5 bases, and 7 bases had no gene match. This CDR3 contains 15 residues. Germline V gives CDR1 MNHEY, CDR2 SVGAGI. CDR3 nucleotides: TGTGCCAGCAGTCCTAGACAGGGGGCGCACGGGGAGCTGTTTTTT. Its protein is CASSPRQGAHGELFF.

This chain connects TRBV5-1 to TRBJ2-1; tentative D call: TRBD2 (5 bases). Per germline, CDR1 SGHRS and CDR2 YFSETQ. V was clipped by 0 bases and J by 4 bases, with 14 bases between them. The CDR3 sequence is 16 residues long. The chain's CDR3 is CASSLALASSYNEQFF. The DNA of the CDR3 is TGCGCCAGCAGCTTGGCGTTGGCTAGCTCGTACAATGAGCAGTTCTTC. The full variable domain, completed using reference TRBV5-1 and TRBJ2-1, is KAGVTQTPRYLIKTRGQQVTLSCSPISGHRSVSWYQQTPGQGLQFLFEYFSETQRNKGNFPGRFSGRQFSNSRSEMNVSTLELGDSALYLCASSLALASSYNEQFFGPGTRLTVL.

This clone was observed once. The rearrangement links TRBV19 to TRBJ1-2; TRBD1 agrees at 7 bases. The trim removed 3 bases at V and 4 bases at J, leaving 5 bases unmatched. The CDR3 is 14 residues long. Germline V CDR1 and CDR2: LNHDA, SQIVND (reference sequence). The CDR3 DNA follows: TGTGCCAGTAGTATTGGGACAGTACCCTATGGCTACACCTTC. Translated, it gives CASSIGTVPYGYTF.

The CDR3 protein is CASGGGEAKNIQYF. The CDR3 nucleotides are TGTGCTAGTGGGGGAGGGGAAGCCAAAAACATTCAGTACTTC. This chain links TRBV12-5 with TRBJ2-4; 7 bases are shared with TRBD2. Germline assignment: CDR1 LGHNT and CDR2 FRNRAP. The trim removed 6 bases at V and 0 bases at J, leaving 2 bases unmatched. CDR3 length: 14 amino acids.

Only one count was recorded for this clone. The rearrangement links TRBV24-1 to TRBJ1-2; unclear D gene. V lost 5 bases and J lost 7, with 16 bases in between. Germline V gene lookup returns CDR1 KGHDR and CDR2 SFDVKD. CDR3 length: 14 amino acids. The CDR3 loop reads CATSGAYESAGYTF. The CDR3 DNA follows: TGTGCCACCAGTGGGGCCTATGAAAGTGCTGGCTACACCTTC.

This clone showed up just a few times. The chain is built from TRBV5-6 and TRBJ1-1; the D gene is possibly TRBD1 (6 bases). CDR3 length equals 14 residues. The V end lost 4 bases, the J end lost 2 bases, and 12 bases lay between the germline ends. Germline V gene sequence: CDR1 SGHDT, CDR2 YYEEEE. The CDR3 region is CASSRGQFNTEAFF. The CDR3 DNA sequence: TGTGCCAGCAGCCGTGGACAGTTCAACACTGAAGCTTTCTTT.

This chain joins TRBV12-3 or TRBV12-4 and TRBJ2-3; D call uncertain. Trimming took 6 bases from V and 4 from J, leaving 11 bases between them. CDR3 size: 13 residues. The CDR3 DNA reads TGTGCCAGCAGCCACGCGATGGCAGATACGCAGTATTTT. Protein sequence: CASSHAMADTQYF.

V is TRBV25-1 and J is TRBJ1-2; 9 bases align to TRBD1. V lost 4 bases and J lost 3; bases outside the gene matches: 6. The germline gives CDR1 MGHDK, CDR2 SYGVNS. This CDR3 region has 15 residues. CDR3 residues: CASSVQGAGDYGYTF. CDR3 DNA: TGTGCCAGCAGTGTACAGGGGGCGGGGGACTATGGCTACACCTTC.

This clone was seen once. CDR3 in amino acids: CASSDPGQGVHF. The CDR3 bases are TGTGCCAGCTCGGACCCGGGACAGGGAGTCCACTTT. The chain couples TRBV18 to TRBJ1-6; 9 bases match TRBD1. Germline assignment: CDR1 KGHSH and CDR2 LQKENI. Trimming took 6 bases from V and 17 from J; bases not matched to a gene: 8. This CDR3 is 12 amino acids long.

The chain combines TRBV4-2 with TRBJ1-1; TRBD1 matches at 8 bases. The CDR3 extends over 13 amino acids. Germline trimming cut 2 bases from V and 6 bases from J; bases unmatched to any gene: 2. Germline V gene data show CDR1 as LGHNA and CDR2 as YNFKEQ. The CDR3 region is CASSQQGASEAFF. In DNA form, the CDR3 reads TGTGCCAGCAGCCAACAGGGGGCCTCTGAAGCTTTCTTT.

J is TRBJ1-1 and V is TRBV2; tentatively, D is TRBD1 (6 bases). The CDR3 runs to 15 residues. Germline loops: CDR1 SNHLY, CDR2 FYNNEI. The germline V and J ends were trimmed by 6 bases and 0 bases, with 14 bases remaining between them. CDR3 loop: CASRTDWTVNTEAFF. For the CDR3, the DNA is TGTGCCAGCAGAACCGATTGGACAGTGAACACTGAAGCTTTCTTT.